The entry below gives a single T cell receptor (beta chain) sequence along with its context. This record comes from a study of blood T cell dynamics during melanoma immunotherapy. Data came from immunoSEQ multiplex PCR; TCRdb stores just in-frame clones and leaves some out. This sample has 15,000 to 20,000 clones, with approximately 94% found just once. The J segment lost 4 bases and the V segment lost 5 bases, leaving 6 bases of the junction unmatched. The CDR3 is 15 residues long. Per germline, CDR1 MNHEY and CDR2 SMNVEV (reference sequence). Sample time point: week 3, after first cycle of checkpoint inhibitor.

The source of this sequence is a human donor with melanoma. V and J are TRBV27 and TRBJ2-3, with 10 bases identical to TRBD1. The sample here was effector memory CD8+ T cells from blood, taken from a patient treated with checkpoint blockade. In nucleotides, the CDR3 is TGTGCCAGCAGTCTACGGGACAGGGGACCAGATACGCAGTATTTT. It encodes CASSLRDRGPDTQYF.